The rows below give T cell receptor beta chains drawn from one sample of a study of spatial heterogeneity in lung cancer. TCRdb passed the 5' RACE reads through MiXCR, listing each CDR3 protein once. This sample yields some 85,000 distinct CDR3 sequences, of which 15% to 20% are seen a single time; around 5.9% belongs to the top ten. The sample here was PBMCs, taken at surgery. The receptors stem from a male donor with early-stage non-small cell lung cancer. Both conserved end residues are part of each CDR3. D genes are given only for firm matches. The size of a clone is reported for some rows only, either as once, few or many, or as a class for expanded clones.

TGCGCCAGCAGCTTACCAGACAGGGCTAGCACAGATACGCAGTATTTT	CASSLPDRASTDTQYF	16	TRBD1	TRBJ2-3	few	TRBV5-1
TGCGCCAGCAGCTTGGGGCTAGCGGAACATAATGAGCAGTTCTTC	CASSLGLAEHNEQFF	15	TRBD2	TRBJ2-1	many	TRBV5-1
TGCGCCAGCAGCTTGGGTCTAGCGGGAGTTTTGGATGAGCAGTTCTTC	CASSLGLAGVLDEQFF	16	TRBD2	TRBJ2-1	-	TRBV5-1
TGTGCCAGCAGCTTTCAGACTAGCGGGAGCGATGAGCAGTTCTTC	CASSFQTSGSDEQFF	15	TRBD2	TRBJ2-1	many	TRBV7-3
TGTGCCAGCAGTTCCCCCCAGGATAGCTATGGCTACACCTTC	CASSSPQDSYGYTF	14	-	TRBJ1-2	-	TRBV28
TGTGCCATCGCGGAGGGGGATACTAACTATGGCTACACCTTC	CAIAEGDTNYGYTF	14	-	TRBJ1-2	few	TRBV28
TGTGCCATCAGTGCTCAAGAAATGGGAGGGACTAACACTGAAGCTTTCTTT	CAISAQEMGGTNTEAFF	17	-	TRBJ1-1	once	TRBV10-3
TGTGCCAGCAGTTTAGGTGCTCTAGGGTTTTCCTCAGATACGCAGTATTTT	CASSLGALGFSSDTQYF	17	-	TRBJ2-3	few	TRBV12-3/TRBV12-4
TGTGCCAGCAGCTTAGAGGGTGCGGGATCCTACGAGCAGTACTTC	CASSLEGAGSYEQYF	15	-	TRBJ2-7	few	TRBV11-3
TGTGCCTGGGACGGCGGGCGCTCCGGCACAGATACGCAGTATTTT	CAWDGGRSGTDTQYF	15	-	TRBJ2-3	-	TRBV30
TGTGCCAGCAGCCTAACCGGGACCCATTACGTGGGTAATTCACCCCTCCACTTT	CASSLTGTHYVGNSPLHF	18	-	TRBJ1-6	many	TRBV7-2
TGCGCCAGCGGCCGACTAGCGGGGGACCCCGGGGAGCTGTTTTTT	CASGRLAGDPGELFF	15	TRBD2	TRBJ2-2	-	TRBV5-1
TGTGCCAGCAGTTTAGGACAGTTCCCGGGCCGGAATGAGCAGTTCTTC	CASSLGQFPGRNEQFF	16	-	TRBJ2-1	-	TRBV12-3/TRBV12-4
TGTGCCAGCAGCTCGCCGGACAGGGATCTGGAGACCCAGTACTTC	CASSSPDRDLETQYF	15	TRBD1	TRBJ2-5	-	TRBV7-8
TGTGCCAGCAGCCCCCCGGCGACAGATACGCAGTATTTT	CASSPPATDTQYF	13	-	TRBJ2-3	few	TRBV7-9
TGTGCCAGCAGCTTAAGGGATAGTGGGGGGTTCTACGAGCAGTACTTC	CASSLRDSGGFYEQYF	16	-	TRBJ2-7	-	TRBV7-9
TGTGCCAGCAGTGAAAGGGATTCCTACGAGCAGTACTTC	CASSERDSYEQYF	13	-	TRBJ2-7	few	TRBV2
TGCAGTGCGACCCCTAAAGCGGGGGGGGCAGATACGCAGTATTTT	CSATPKAGGADTQYF	15	TRBD2	TRBJ2-3	many	TRBV20-1
TGTGCCAGCATGGGGACAGGGAGCCATCAGCCCCAGCATTTT	CASMGTGSHQPQHF	14	TRBD1	TRBJ1-5	few	TRBV2
TGCAGCGTCGACAGGGCTAACTATGGCTACACCTTC	CSVDRANYGYTF	12	TRBD1	TRBJ1-2	-	TRBV29-1
TGTGCCAGCAGACGGACAGGGGAGGTCTATGGCTACACCTTC	CASRRTGEVYGYTF	14	TRBD1	TRBJ1-2	few	TRBV6-5
TGTGCCAGCAGCCAAGATCGTTCTTTGGGTGAGCAGTTCTTC	CASSQDRSLGEQFF	14	-	TRBJ2-1	few	TRBV4-2
TGTGCGTATCTTCAGGGGGGGGAGCTGTTTTTT	CAYLQGGELFF	11	-	TRBJ2-2	few	TRBV3-2
TGTGCCAGCAGTTTAGGGGGTTTGAACACTGAAGCTTTCTTT	CASSLGGLNTEAFF	14	-	TRBJ1-1	-	TRBV7-9
TGTGCCAGCAGCTTAAAAACAGGGACGGGTCAGCCCCAGCATTTT	CASSLKTGTGQPQHF	15	-	TRBJ1-5	many	TRBV7-6
TGTGCCAGCAGTCGGACGGACTCGAACACCGGGGAGCTGTTTTTT	CASSRTDSNTGELFF	15	-	TRBJ2-2	-	TRBV6-6
TGCGCCAGCAGCCCCCGACTAGCGGGAACTCTCTACAATGAGCAGTTCTTC	CASSPRLAGTLYNEQFF	17	TRBD2	TRBJ2-1	-	TRBV4-1